A selection of T cell receptor beta chains follows, all from one sample in a study of beta chain features in type 1 diabetes. Data came from immunoSEQ multiplex PCR; TCRdb stores just in-frame clones and leaves some out. The data contain under 900,000 clones, 17% of them singletons. Sequencing input: naive CD4+ T cells from blood. Every receptor here comes from a woman under 30 in good health. The CDR3 runs from the conserved cysteine through the conserved F or W. D genes are given only for firm matches. Clone size, where shown, is once, few, many, or a class for clones that have expanded.

TRBD1,TRBV15,-,TRBJ2-4,CATSRGGQGLAKNIQYF,TGTGCCACCAGCAGAGGAGGACAGGGTTTGGCCAAAAACATTCAGTACTTC
-,TRBV28,-,TRBJ2-3,CASSPLGIGTDTQYF,TGTGCCAGCAGCCCCTTAGGGATAGGGACAGATACGCAGTATTTT
-,TRBV11-2,-,TRBJ2-7,CASRLPKAGLEQYF,TGTGCCAGCAGACTTCCCAAGGCAGGGCTCGAGCAGTACTTC
-,TRBV5-1,-,TRBJ2-3,CASSLLTQYTDTQYF,TGCGCCAGCAGCTTGCTGACCCAATACACAGATACGCAGTATTTT
-,TRBV18,-,TRBJ1-4,CASSRRDLGEKLFF,TGTGCCAGCTCACGCCGGGACCTTGGGGAAAAACTGTTTTTT
-,TRBV7-9,few,TRBJ1-1,CASRSRLGQITEAFF,TGTGCCAGCAGATCGAGACTGGGGCAGATCACTGAAGCTTTCTTT
-,TRBV6-5,-,TRBJ2-3,CASSYSGTQADTQYF,TGTGCCAGCAGTTACTCGGGGACCCAGGCAGATACGCAGTATTTT
TRBD1,TRBV5-1,-,TRBJ1-2,CASRDDRGVSGYTF,TGCGCCAGCAGAGATGACAGGGGGGTTTCTGGCTACACCTTC
TRBD2,TRBV19,-,TRBJ2-5,CASSRGGSGQETQYF,TGTGCCAGTAGCCGGGGGGGGAGCGGCCAAGAGACCCAGTACTTC
TRBD2,TRBV9,few,TRBJ2-1,CASSETSGNYNEQFF,TGTGCCAGCAGCGAGACTAGCGGAAACTACAATGAGCAGTTCTTC
-,TRBV6-6,-,TRBJ2-1,CASSYSTTEQFF,TGTGCCAGCAGTTACTCGACGACTGAGCAGTTCTTC
-,TRBV2,-,TRBJ1-1,CASSVLVATTEAFF,TGTGCCAGCAGTGTATTAGTGGCGACCACTGAAGCTTTCTTT
-,TRBV21-1,-,TRBJ2-5,CASSNGGFGGRALEETQYF,TGTGCCAGCAGCAATGGGGGGTTTGGCGGGAGGGCCCTAGAAGAGACCCAGTACTTC
-,TRBV6-5,-,TRBJ2-2,CASRRGGELFF,TGTGCCAGCAGAAGGGGCGGGGAGCTGTTTTTT
-,TRBV4-1,few,TRBJ2-1,CASSHSLVDEQFF,TGCGCCAGCAGCCATTCTTTAGTCGATGAGCAGTTCTTC
TRBD2,TRBV11-2,-,TRBJ2-7,CASSLDGLVRGEQYF,TGTGCCAGCAGCTTAGACGGACTAGTGAGAGGCGAGCAGTACTTC
TRBD2,TRBV12-5,few,TRBJ2-3,CASGSGLAGATDTQYF,TGTGCTAGTGGTTCGGGACTAGCGGGAGCAACAGATACGCAGTATTTT
-,TRBV6-5,-,TRBJ1-5,CASSTRAGGQPQHF,TGTGCCAGCAGTACCCGGGCAGGAGGACAGCCCCAGCATTTT
TRBD2,TRBV27,-,TRBJ2-1,CASSSGGFYSGRHNEQFF,TGTGCCAGCAGTTCCGGGGGGTTTTATAGCGGGCGGCACAATGAGCAGTTCTTC
-,TRBV20-1,few,TRBJ2-5,CSARVVTQYF,TGCAGTGCTAGAGTCGTGACCCAGTACTTC
TRBD1,TRBV19,-,TRBJ2-1,CASSSRDRRNEQFF,TGTGCCAGTAGTAGCCGGGACAGGCGTAATGAGCAGTTCTTC
-,TRBV6-6,few,TRBJ2-3,CASSLRRGTSTDTQYF,TGTGCCAGCAGCCTACGACGCGGGACGTCCACAGATACGCAGTATTTT
-,TRBV20-1,-,TRBJ2-7,CSAGSSNEQYF,TGCAGCGCCGGGAGTTCTAACGAGCAGTACTTC
-,TRBV18,-,TRBJ1-5,CASSDHSNQPQHF,TGTGCCAGCTCTGACCACTCTAATCAGCCCCAGCATTTT
-,TRBV7-6,-,TRBJ2-7,CASSQGLTPAEQYF,TGTGCCAGCAGCCAGGGACTGACGCCTGCCGAGCAGTACTTC
-,TRBV6-5,few,TRBJ2-7,CASSYGGVDSYEQYF,TGTGCCAGCAGTTACGGCGGGGTAGACTCCTACGAGCAGTACTTC
TRBD1,TRBV4-3,few,TRBJ1-4,CASSQASGQGGEKLFF,TGCGCCAGCAGCCAAGCCTCGGGACAGGGAGGGGAAAAACTGTTTTTT
-,TRBV7-2,few,TRBJ2-5,CASSLLGQVGETQYF,TGTGCCAGCAGCTTACTGGGTCAGGTCGGAGAGACCCAGTACTTC
-,TRBV5-1,-,TRBJ2-1,CASSFGRAGHNEQFF,TGCGCCAGCAGCTTTGGCCGGGCGGGCCACAATGAGCAGTTCTTC
TRBD2,TRBV7-9,-,TRBJ2-1,CASSPPGTSDNEQFF,TGTGCCAGCAGCCCTCCCGGGACTAGTGACAATGAGCAGTTCTTC
-,TRBV27,-,TRBJ2-3,CASRRDSRDTQYF,TGTGCCAGCAGACGGGACTCCCGAGATACGCAGTATTTT
TRBD2,TRBV7-9,few,TRBJ2-5,CASSLVSTSGKYNQETQYF,TGTGCCAGCAGCTTAGTTTCGACTAGCGGGAAATATAACCAAGAGACCCAGTACTTC
-,TRBV7-3,-,TRBJ2-2,CASSSLLNTGELFF,TGTGCCAGCAGCTCACTATTGAACACCGGGGAGCTGTTTTTT
-,TRBV7-9,few,TRBJ2-3,CASSFISGLTDTQYF,TGTGCCAGCAGCTTTATTAGCGGACTCACAGATACGCAGTATTTT
-,TRBV6-5,-,TRBJ2-3,CASSYRAAAVGDTQYF,TGTGCCAGCAGTTACCGGGCCGCAGCGGTGGGGGATACGCAGTATTTT
TRBD1,TRBV30,-,TRBJ2-5,CAWMRGTGPIQETQYF,TGTGCCTGGATGAGGGGGACAGGACCCATCCAAGAGACCCAGTACTTC
-,TRBV7-6,-,TRBJ2-5,CASSLAAQWTQYF,TGTGCCAGCAGCTTAGCTGCCCAGTGGACCCAGTACTTC
TRBD1,TRBV29-1,-,TRBJ1-2,CSVGDRVTDTF,TGCAGCGTTGGGGACAGGGTAACGGACACCTTC
TRBD1,TRBV6-5,few,TRBJ2-7,CASSYSGTGDYEQYF,TGTGCCAGCAGTTACTCTGGGACAGGGGATTACGAGCAGTACTTC
TRBD2,TRBV5-1,once,TRBJ2-2,CASSLTGRLGNTGELFF,TGCGCCAGCAGCTTGACCGGGAGGCTGGGGAACACCGGGGAGCTGTTTTTT
-,TRBV7-9,few,TRBJ2-7,CASSANREVFEQYF,TGTGCCAGCAGCGCCAACAGGGAGGTCTTCGAGCAGTACTTC
TRBD2,TRBV9,few,TRBJ2-3,CASSASPLLAGGPKLTDTQYF,TGTGCCAGCAGCGCCTCACCCTTACTAGCGGGAGGGCCTAAGTTAACAGATACGCAGTATTTT
TRBD2,TRBV13,-,TRBJ2-2,CASSSRWTSGTGELFF,TGTGCCAGCAGCTCCCGTTGGACTAGCGGCACCGGGGAGCTGTTTTTT
-,TRBV29-1,few,TRBJ1-1,CSVTRESTEAFF,TGCAGCGTTACCCGGGAAAGCACTGAAGCTTTCTTT
-,TRBV4-1,few,TRBJ2-2,CASSLVVGELFF,TGCGCCAGCAGCCTCGTGGTCGGGGAGCTGTTTTTT